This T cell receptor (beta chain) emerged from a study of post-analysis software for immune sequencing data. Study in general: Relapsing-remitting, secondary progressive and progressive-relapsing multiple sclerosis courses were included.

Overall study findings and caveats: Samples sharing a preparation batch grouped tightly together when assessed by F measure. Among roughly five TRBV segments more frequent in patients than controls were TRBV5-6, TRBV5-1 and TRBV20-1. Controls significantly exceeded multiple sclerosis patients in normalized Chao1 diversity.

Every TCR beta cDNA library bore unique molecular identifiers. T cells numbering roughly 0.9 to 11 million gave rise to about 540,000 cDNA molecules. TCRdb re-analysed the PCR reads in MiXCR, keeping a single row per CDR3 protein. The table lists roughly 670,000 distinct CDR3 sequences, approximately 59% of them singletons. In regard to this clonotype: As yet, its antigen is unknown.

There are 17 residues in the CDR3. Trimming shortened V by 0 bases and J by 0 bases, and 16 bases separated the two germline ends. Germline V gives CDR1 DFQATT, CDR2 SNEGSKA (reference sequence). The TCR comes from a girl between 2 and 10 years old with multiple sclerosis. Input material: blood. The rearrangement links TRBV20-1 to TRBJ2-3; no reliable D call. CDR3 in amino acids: CSARDGTNRRSTDTQYF. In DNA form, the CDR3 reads TGCAGTGCTAGAGATGGCACAAACCGTAGGAGCACAGATACGCAGTATTTT.